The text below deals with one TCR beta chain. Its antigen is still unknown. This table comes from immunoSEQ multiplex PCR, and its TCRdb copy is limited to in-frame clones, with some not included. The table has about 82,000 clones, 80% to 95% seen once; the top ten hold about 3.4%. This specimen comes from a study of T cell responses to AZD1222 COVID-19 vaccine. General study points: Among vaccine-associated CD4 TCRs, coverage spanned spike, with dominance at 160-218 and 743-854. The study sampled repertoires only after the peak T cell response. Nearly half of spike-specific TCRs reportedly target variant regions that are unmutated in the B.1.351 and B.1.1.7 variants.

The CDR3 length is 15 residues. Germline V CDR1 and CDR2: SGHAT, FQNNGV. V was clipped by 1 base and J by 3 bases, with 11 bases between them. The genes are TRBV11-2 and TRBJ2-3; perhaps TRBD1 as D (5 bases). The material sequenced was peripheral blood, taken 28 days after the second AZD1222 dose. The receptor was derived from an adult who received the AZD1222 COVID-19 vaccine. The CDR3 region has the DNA TGTGCCAGCAGCTTAGGTGGGGCAGGGACAGATACGCAGTATTTT. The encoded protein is CASSLGGAGTDTQYF.